A few counts support the clone carrying this T cell receptor beta chain. Its cognate antigen is unknown. The data stem from a study of beta chain features in type 1 diabetes. Every participating donor gave one draw, a heparinised blood sample averaging approximately 120 mL. CD4+ naive, central memory, regulatory and stem cell-like memory subsets were isolated by sorting on CD45RO/CCR7/CD25/CD127/CD95/CD27. The study reverse transcribed the entire isolated RNA, so it sequenced expressed TCRB transcripts. Libraries were prepared by immunoSEQ multiplex PCR; TCRdb keeps only in-frame clonotypes and omits some of them. The repertoire consists of over 350,000 clones, with roughly 16% occurring once and the leading ten covering more than 0.015%. Losses at the gene ends were 11 bases for V and 15 bases for J; bases not matched to a gene: 8. In germline, CDR1 is MGHDK, CDR2 SYGVNS. This CDR3 is 10 amino acids long.

General study points: Significant though moderate, a shortening of TCRB CDR3s appeared in all four CD4+ subsets of Type 1 diabetes patients. cDNA-based sequencing might over-represent cells highly expressing TCR.

Source material: naive CD4+ T cells from blood. The chain joins TRBV25-1 to TRBJ2-3, with TRBD2 matching over 10 bases. This sequence originates from a woman between 18 and 29 years old in good health. The CDR3 loop is CASPSGSQYF. The CDR3 DNA reads TGTGCCTCCCCTAGCGGGAGTCAATATTTT.